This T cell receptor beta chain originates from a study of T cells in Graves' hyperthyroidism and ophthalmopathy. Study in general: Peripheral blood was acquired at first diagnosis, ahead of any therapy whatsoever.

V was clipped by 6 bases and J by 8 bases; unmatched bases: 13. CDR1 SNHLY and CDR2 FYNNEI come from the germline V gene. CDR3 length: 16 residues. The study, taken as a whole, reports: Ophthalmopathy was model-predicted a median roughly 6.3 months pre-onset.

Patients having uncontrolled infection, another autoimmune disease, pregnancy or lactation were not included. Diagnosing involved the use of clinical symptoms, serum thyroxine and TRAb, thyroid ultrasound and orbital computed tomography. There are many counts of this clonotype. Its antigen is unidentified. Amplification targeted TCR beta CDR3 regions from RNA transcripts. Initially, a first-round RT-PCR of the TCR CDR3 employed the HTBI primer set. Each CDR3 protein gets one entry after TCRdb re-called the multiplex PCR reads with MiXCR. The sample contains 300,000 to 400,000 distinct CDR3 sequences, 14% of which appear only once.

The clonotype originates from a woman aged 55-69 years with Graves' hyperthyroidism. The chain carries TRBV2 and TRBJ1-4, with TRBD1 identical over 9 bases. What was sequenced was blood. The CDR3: CASSPISGTGLEKLFF. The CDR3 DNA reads TGTGCCAGCAGCCCAATCTCCGGGACAGGGCTCGAAAAACTGTTTTTT.